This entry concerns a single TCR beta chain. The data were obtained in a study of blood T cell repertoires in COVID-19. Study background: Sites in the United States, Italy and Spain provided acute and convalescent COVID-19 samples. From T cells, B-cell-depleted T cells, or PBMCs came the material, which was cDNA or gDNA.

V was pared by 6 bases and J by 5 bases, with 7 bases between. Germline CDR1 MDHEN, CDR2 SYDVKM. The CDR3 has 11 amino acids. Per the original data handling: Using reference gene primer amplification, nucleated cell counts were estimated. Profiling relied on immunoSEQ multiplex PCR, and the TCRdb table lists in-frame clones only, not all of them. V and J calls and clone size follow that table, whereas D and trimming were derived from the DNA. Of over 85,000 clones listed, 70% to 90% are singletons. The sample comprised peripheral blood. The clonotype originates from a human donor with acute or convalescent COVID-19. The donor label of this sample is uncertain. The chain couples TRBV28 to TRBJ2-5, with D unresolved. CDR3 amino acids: CASSRIETQYF. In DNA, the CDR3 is TGTGCCAGCAGCAGGATTGAGACCCAGTACTTC. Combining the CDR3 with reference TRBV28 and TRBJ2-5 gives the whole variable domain DVKVTQSSRYLVKRTGEKVFLECVQDMDHENMFWYRQDPGLGLRLIYFSYDVKMKEKGDIPEGYSVSREKKERFSLILESASTNQTSMYLCASSRIETQYFGPGTRLLVL.